This T cell receptor beta chain originates from a study of blood T cells in healthy people across ages. A second PCR of about 7 to 12 cycles used a sample-barcoded 5' primer and a J-beta primer mix. TCRdb ran MiXCR on the 5' RACE reads and lists one entry per CDR3 protein. The sample contains fewer than 700,000 distinct CDR3 sequences, 40% to 45% of which appear only once. V lost 4 bases to trimming and J lost 0 bases, with 23 bases between them. Looked up from germline, CDR1 is KGHSH and CDR2 is LQKENI. The CDR3 sequence is 19 residues long. The sample providers were healthy Caucasian people from Russia, aged roughly 6 to 95.

This receptor was obtained from an elderly man in good health. The V call is TRBV18, the J call TRBJ2-3; D gene ambiguous. The sequencing sample was made of blood. The CDR3 loop is CASSQKSTLGWASTDTQYF. The CDR3 DNA follows: TGTGCCAGCTCACAAAAATCAACCCTAGGTTGGGCGAGCACAGATACGCAGTATTTT.